These T cell receptor beta chains were read from a single sample in a study of control samples from healthy donors and cancer patients. Sequenced by immunoSEQ multiplex PCR; TCRdb stores in-frame clones only, minus some. Here the sample spans 130,000 or so clones, 94% being singletons. The sequenced sample consisted of blood. Source of these receptors: a man in his forties in good health. CDR3s include the opening cysteine and the closing phenylalanine or tryptophan. A D gene is named only where the DNA matches it firmly. For some rows the clone size is stated as once, few or many, or as a class when expanded; others skip it.

v_gene,d_gene,abundance,j_gene,CDR3aa,CDR3nt
TRBV29-1,.,.,TRBJ2-7,CSVPGGPYEQYF,TGCAGCGTCCCAGGGGGGCCCTACGAGCAGTACTTC
TRBV6-5,TRBD1,.,TRBJ2-1,CASSPRDRIVYEQFF,TGTGCCAGCAGCCCAAGGGACAGGATCGTGTATGAGCAGTTCTTC
TRBV4-2,.,.,TRBJ2-7,CASSRSSSGSYEQYF,TGTGCCAGCAGCCGATCTTCGAGCGGATCCTACGAGCAGTACTTC
TRBV18,TRBD2,.,TRBJ2-7,CASSLGLAGFYEQYF,TGTGCCAGCTCACTAGGACTAGCGGGCTTCTACGAGCAGTACTTC
TRBV5-6,TRBD2,.,TRBJ2-1,CASSLVTSGDNEQFF,TGTGCCAGCAGCTTGGTGACTAGCGGTGACAATGAGCAGTTCTTC
TRBV5-1,TRBD1,.,TRBJ2-5,CASSSGQGGQETQYF,TGCGCCAGCAGCTCGGGACAGGGCGGTCAAGAGACCCAGTACTTC
TRBV30,TRBD1,.,TRBJ2-5,CAWTTQGEIRETQYF,TGTGCCTGGACTACTCAGGGGGAGATTAGGGAGACCCAGTACTTC
TRBV6-5,.,.,TRBJ1-2,CASSPDRNYGYTF,TGTGCCAGCAGTCCGGACCGCAACTATGGCTACACCTTC
TRBV29-1,TRBD1,.,TRBJ2-7,CSVRQGFYEQYF,TGCAGCGTTCGACAGGGTTTCTACGAGCAGTACTTC
TRBV18,.,once,TRBJ1-6,CASSQLEDYNSPLHF,TGTGCCAGCTCGCAACTTGAGGACTATAATTCACCCCTCCACTTT
TRBV3-1/TRBV3-2,TRBD1,.,TRBJ2-7,CASSQDPDRLDEQYF,TGTGCCAGCAGCCAAGACCCGGACAGGCTCGACGAGCAGTACTTC
TRBV9,.,.,TRBJ1-4,CASSVDPLNEKLFF,TGTGCCAGCAGCGTAGACCCGCTTAATGAAAAACTGTTTTTT
TRBV10-3,TRBD1,.,TRBJ1-3,CAISEADRLRNTIYF,TGTGCCATCAGTGAGGCGGACAGGCTTAGAAACACCATATATTTT
TRBV14,TRBD2,.,TRBJ2-1,CASSQEGAGGPDGNEQFF,TGTGCCAGCAGCCAAGAAGGCGCGGGAGGGCCGGACGGGAATGAGCAGTTCTTC
TRBV6-2/TRBV6-3,.,.,TRBJ1-1,CASSYGRAGTEAFF,TGTGCCAGCAGTTACGGACGGGCGGGAACTGAAGCTTTCTTT
TRBV6-5,.,.,TRBJ2-7,CASHGGQGRSGEQYF,TGTGCCAGTCATGGGGGGCAGGGTCGGTCGGGGGAGCAGTACTTC
TRBV12-3/TRBV12-4,.,.,TRBJ1-1,CASSLKGDSEAFF,TGTGCCAGCAGTTTAAAGGGGGACTCCGAAGCTTTCTTT
TRBV27,TRBD1,.,TRBJ2-1,CASTSAGGGPEQFF,TGTGCCAGCACTTCGGCAGGGGGTGGGCCTGAGCAGTTCTTC
TRBV10-3,TRBD1,.,TRBJ2-3,CAISVGRGRADTQYF,TGTGCCATCAGTGTGGGTAGGGGGCGCGCAGATACGCAGTATTTT
TRBV5-1,.,.,TRBJ1-2,CASSLGQGIGYGYTF,TGCGCCAGCAGCTTGGGGCAGGGTATAGGCTATGGCTACACCTTC
TRBV9,.,.,TRBJ1-2,CASSAAAGYTF,TGTGCCAGCAGCGCCGCGGCTGGCTACACCTTC
TRBV28,TRBD1,.,TRBJ1-1,CASSLAGQGAQNTEAFF,TGTGCCAGCAGCCTGGCTGGACAGGGGGCACAAAACACTGAAGCTTTCTTT
TRBV12-3/TRBV12-4,TRBD1,.,TRBJ1-2,CASSEPTGNGYTF,TGTGCCAGCAGTGAACCGACAGGGAATGGCTACACCTTC
TRBV7-9,.,.,TRBJ1-1,CASSHVGGGNTEAFF,TGTGCCAGCAGCCATGTGGGCGGGGGAAACACTGAAGCTTTCTTT
TRBV25-1,.,.,TRBJ1-6,CASSGEGRWTPLHF,TGTGCCAGCAGTGGGGAGGGAAGGTGGACACCCCTCCACTTT
TRBV4-2,.,.,TRBJ1-1,CASSQVRENTEAFF,TGTGCCAGCAGCCAAGTCAGGGAGAACACTGAAGCTTTCTTT
TRBV7-2,.,once,TRBJ2-1,CASSQGGAGRSNEQFF,TGTGCCAGCAGCCAGGGGGGGGCAGGGAGGAGCAATGAGCAGTTCTTC
TRBV7-2,TRBD1,.,TRBJ1-1,CASSLRGRTEAFF,TGTGCCAGCAGCTTAAGGGGGCGGACTGAAGCTTTCTTT
TRBV7-9,TRBD1,.,TRBJ2-7,CASSLFPGTGAYEQYF,TGTGCCAGCAGCTTATTTCCAGGGACAGGGGCCTACGAGCAGTACTTC
TRBV6-5,.,.,TRBJ2-3,CASRPTEADTQYF,TGTGCCAGCAGACCGACAGAGGCAGATACGCAGTATTTT
TRBV4-2,.,once,TRBJ1-3,CASSPKIGPGSGNTIYF,TGTGCCAGCAGCCCAAAGATCGGTCCAGGCTCTGGAAACACCATATATTTT
TRBV10-3,TRBD1,.,TRBJ1-6,CAISEKGGRSPLHF,TGTGCCATCAGTGAGAAAGGGGGCCGATCACCCCTCCACTTT
TRBV20-1,.,.,TRBJ1-2,CSARRIYGYTF,TGCAGTGCTAGACGGATTTATGGCTACACCTTC
TRBV6-5,.,.,TRBJ1-1,CASLPGPSEEAFF,TGTGCCAGCCTACCGGGGCCATCTGAGGAAGCTTTCTTT
TRBV18,TRBD2,.,TRBJ2-7,CASSPSPSAGTYEQYF,TGTGCCAGCTCACCAAGTCCGTCAGCGGGAACCTACGAGCAGTACTTC
TRBV27,.,.,TRBJ2-5,CASSLSVEDSETQYF,TGTGCCAGCAGTTTATCGGTGGAAGACTCGGAGACCCAGTACTTC
TRBV9,.,.,TRBJ2-5,CASSVVGGRETQYF,TGTGCCAGCAGCGTAGTTGGAGGGAGAGAGACCCAGTACTTC
TRBV29-1,.,.,TRBJ2-1,CSVGKYNEQFF,TGCAGCGTTGGGAAGTACAATGAGCAGTTCTTC
TRBV14,TRBD2,.,TRBJ2-7,CASSHPGGAEQYF,TGTGCCAGCAGCCACCCGGGGGGAGCCGAGCAGTACTTC
TRBV2,TRBD2,.,TRBJ2-7,CASSEELAGVEQYF,TGTGCCAGCAGTGAAGAACTAGCGGGGGTAGAGCAGTACTTC
TRBV5-6,.,.,TRBJ2-1,CASSLGRFSDNEQFF,TGTGCCAGCAGCTTGGGAAGGTTTTCGGACAATGAGCAGTTCTTC
TRBV23-1,TRBD1,few,TRBJ1-6,CASSPNRGRTNSPLHF,TGCGCCAGCAGCCCTAACAGGGGGCGGACAAATTCACCCCTCCACTTT
TRBV7-2,TRBD1,.,TRBJ2-7,CASSRTGAYEQYF,TGTGCCAGCAGTCGGACAGGGGCCTACGAGCAGTACTTC